A single sample is the source of the 3 T cell receptor beta chains below, sequenced in a study of cytomegalovirus exposure and HLA in healthy donors. PCR was performed using 60 Vbeta and 13 Jbeta primers. The data were produced by immunoSEQ multiplex PCR, yet TCRdb's version contains in-frame clones alone and is incomplete. The data hold some 130,000 clones, with 70% to 75% observed a single time. What was sequenced was PBMCs. The origin of the receptors is a male donor in good health and CMV-seronegative.

This clone has just a few counts. The chain carries TRBV4-3 and TRBJ2-7; 9 bases agree with TRBD2. There are 15 residues in the CDR3. V gave up 1 base and J gave up 4 bases; unmatched junction bases: 5. Germline V lookup: CDR1 LGHNA, CDR2 YSLEER. This CDR3 reads CASSQAQTSGYEQYF. Written as DNA, the CDR3 is TGCGCCAGCAGCCAAGCCCAGACTAGCGGATACGAGCAGTACTTC.

V is TRBV19 and J is TRBJ1-2; TRBD1 agrees at 12 bases. With V trimmed by 3 bases and J by 6 bases, 2 bases remained unmatched. This CDR3 is built from 14 residues. The germline gives CDR1 LNHDA, CDR2 SQIVND (reference sequence). The CDR3 loop is CASSMGQGADGYTF. The CDR3 region has the DNA TGTGCCAGTAGTATGGGACAGGGGGCGGATGGCTACACCTTC.

This chain joins TRBV28 and TRBJ2-2, with 12 positions matching TRBD1. This CDR3 is built from 19 residues. Unmatched junction bases numbered 18, after V lost 8 bases and J lost 5 bases. The germline gives CDR1 MDHEN, CDR2 SYDVKM. The CDR3 sequence is CASGGRDRGLSVLTGELFF. The CDR3 DNA follows: TGTGCCAGCGGGGGCCGGGACAGGGGGCTCTCGGTGTTAACCGGGGAGCTGTTTTTT.